Listed here are 21 T cell receptor beta chains from one sample, sequenced in a study of post-analysis software for immune sequencing data. General study results and limits: Compared with controls, patients had more of 4 to 6 TRBV segments, including TRBV5-6, TRBV5-1 and TRBV20-1.

Unique molecular identifiers featured in each of the TCR beta cDNA libraries. From the PCR reads, TCRdb called clonotypes with MiXCR, one entry per CDR3 protein. Of 250,000 to 300,000 distinct CDR3 sequences in the sample, about 38% were seen once. These receptors' antigens are unknown. The sample taken for sequencing was blood. The source is a girl aged 5-17 years with multiple sclerosis.

Many counts were recorded for this clonotype. The gene calls are TRBV29-1 and TRBJ1-2; the D is unclear. V gave up 4 bases and J gave up 4 bases, with 7 bases separating them. In germline, CDR1 is SQVTM, CDR2 ANQGSEA. The CDR3 has 11 amino acids. The DNA for the CDR3 is TGCAGCGTTGGTCACCTCTATGGCTACACCTTC. This gives the protein CSVGHLYGYTF. The variable domain in full, with the rest retrieved from reference TRBV29-1 and TRBJ1-2, is SAVISQKPSRDICQRGTSLTIQCQVDSQVTMMFWYRQQPGQSLTLIATANQGSEATYESGFVIDKFPISRPNLTFSTLTVSNMSPEDSSIYLCSVGHLYGYTFGSGTRLTVV.

This clonotype appeared a few times. The chain employs TRBV5-1 and TRBJ1-2; D might be TRBD1 (5 bases). The CDR3 has 15 amino acids. The germline V gene encodes CDR1 SGHRS and CDR2 YFSETQ. The germline V and J ends were trimmed by 3 bases and 7 bases, with 19 bases remaining between them. The DNA for the CDR3 is TGCGCCAGCAGCTCGGCGGGGACGGGGATGGGTGGCTACACCTTC. Translated: CASSSAGTGMGGYTF.

This clonotype was detected many times. The chain links TRBV29-1 to TRBJ1-1; D is ambiguous. The CDR3 is 13 residues long. The V and J ends lost 5 bases and 1 base respectively, with 11 bases between them. CDR1 is SQVTM, CDR2 ANQGSEA, per germline. CDR3 coding DNA: TGCAGCGTTAGCGGTCGGGGGAACACTGAAGCTTTCTTT. Protein sequence: CSVSGRGNTEAFF. The variable domain in full, with the rest retrieved from reference TRBV29-1 and TRBJ1-1, is SAVISQKPSRDICQRGTSLTIQCQVDSQVTMMFWYRQQPGQSLTLIATANQGSEATYESGFVIDKFPISRPNLTFSTLTVSNMSPEDSSIYLCSVSGRGNTEAFFGQGTRLTVV.

In this sample, this clonotype turned up a few times. This sequence may be a read error, since a much larger clone differs from it by one base. The chain is built from TRBV27 and TRBJ2-5, with 7 nucleotides matching TRBD1. This CDR3 spans 14 amino acids. Germline CDR1 is MNHEY and CDR2 is SMNVEV (reference sequence). CDR3 bases: TGTGTCAGCAGCTTCGACAGGGCTCAAGAGACCCAGTACTTC. Translated: CVSSFDRAQETQYF.

A remark on this clonotype: It may be a read error: a sequence one base away is much more abundant. The rearrangement uses TRBV27 and TRBJ1-5, with 9 bases matching TRBD1. Germline-derived CDR1 and CDR2 are MNHEY and SMNVEV (reference sequence). V shed 6 bases and J 4 bases; nucleotides not matched to a gene: 7. This CDR3 is 15 amino acids long. As DNA, the CDR3 is TGTGCCAGCAGATCGGGACAGGGAAATAATCAGCCCCAGCATTTT. Amino acids: CASRSGQGNNQPQHF.

A note on this clonotype: A much larger clone lies a single base off, so this may be a read error. CDR3 loop: CASSLARTSGRVNEQFF. For the CDR3, the DNA is TGTGCCAGCAGCTTAGCGCGTACTAGCGGGAGGGTAAATGAGCAGTTCTTC. The chain employs TRBV7-2 and TRBJ2-1, with TRBD2 identical over 13 bases. CDR1 SGHTA and CDR2 FQGNSA come from the germline V gene. V lost 0 bases to trimming and J lost 7 bases; unmatched junction nucleotides: 6. The CDR3 consists of 17 residues.

In its sample, this clonotype was seen many times. V and J are TRBV18 and TRBJ2-5; D call uncertain. Germline V gene lookup returns CDR1 KGHSH and CDR2 LQKENI. Trimming cost V 3 bases and J 5 bases, with 10 bases left between them. The CDR3 is 13 amino acids. The CDR3 is CASSPIGSETQYF. Here the CDR3 DNA reads TGTGCCAGCTCACCCATCGGTTCCGAGACCCAGTACTTC.

Notes on this clonotype: It may be a read error: a sequence one base away is much more abundant. The V call is TRBV11-1, the J call TRBJ2-7; possible D gene TRBD1, 5 bases. The assigned J gene may be wrong: the sequence end matches TRBJ2-5 better. The CDR3 has 16 amino acids. Germline V gene data show CDR1 as SGHAT and CDR2 as FQDESV (reference sequence). CDR3 amino acids: CASSLEGRVVQETQYF. The CDR3 DNA follows: TGTGCCAGCAGCTTAGAGGGCAGGGTCGTCCAAGAGACCCAGTACTTC.

This clonotype turned up a few times. This chain joins TRBV19 and TRBJ2-5, with 8 bases that match TRBD2. V lost 3 bases, J lost 1 base, and 7 bases stayed unmatched. The CDR3 runs 16 residues. CDR1 is LNHDA and CDR2 is SQIVND in the germline V gene (reference sequence). The CDR3 DNA follows: TGTGCCAGTAGTATCGTTAGCGGGATACTCCAAGAGACCCAGTACTTC. It encodes CASSIVSGILQETQYF.

About this clonotype: A much larger clone differs from this one at a single base, so this may be a read error. The J gene is TRBJ1-5, the V gene TRBV4-1; D is unresolved. Trimming took 0 bases from V and 9 from J, leaving 15 bases between them. The CDR3 extends over 15 amino acids. Germline V lookup: CDR1 MGHRA, CDR2 YSYEKL. CDR3 sequence (DNA): TGCGCCAGCAGCCAAGAACTCGCGATGATGGGGCCCCAGCATTTT. It codes for CASSQELAMMGPQHF.

As to this clonotype: This may arise from a read error, as a much more abundant clone is one base away. The chain is built from TRBV5-1 and TRBJ1-1, with D possibly being TRBD1 (5 bases). Trimming cost V 0 bases and J 5 bases, with 20 bases left between them. Germline CDR1 SGHRS, CDR2 YFSETQ. This CDR3 is 17 amino acids long. The CDR3 is CASSLVGRSFEPTEAFF. The CDR3 DNA sequence: TGCGCCAGCAGCTTGGTGGGACGGTCTTTTGAACCTACTGAAGCTTTCTTT.

The CDR3 DNA reads TGTGCCAGCAGCCCGAGACAGAAAAGAAACAATGAGCAGTTCTTC. Translating it yields CASSPRQKRNNEQFF. The V gene is TRBV3-1, the J gene TRBJ2-1, with D possibly TRBD1 on 5 matching bases. The V gene lost 4 bases and the J gene lost 5 bases, with 15 bases spanning the gap. This CDR3 spans 15 amino acids. Germline loops: CDR1 LGHDT, CDR2 YNNKEL (reference sequence).

The V call is TRBV12-3 or TRBV12-4, the J call TRBJ1-1; D is unclear. CDR3 size: 12 residues. Trimming removed 3 bases from V and 4 bases from J, with 6 bases in between. Written as DNA, the CDR3 is TGTGCCAGCAGTTTGCATGGCACTGAAGCTTTCTTT. It is translated as CASSLHGTEAFF.

As concerns this clonotype: With a much larger clone just one base away, this may be a read error. The chain combines TRBV27 with TRBJ2-5, with 8 bases fitting TRBD2. The length of the CDR3 is 15 residues. CDR1 is MNHEY and CDR2 is SMNVEV in the germline V gene (reference sequence). The CDR3 sequence is CTSSPRRRGEETQYF. The DNA for the CDR3 is TGTACCAGCAGTCCCCGTCGGCGGGGGGAAGAGACCCAGTACTTC.

This clonotype was seen repeatedly, ten times or more. The chain carries TRBV10-3 and TRBJ2-1; tentative D call: TRBD2 (5 bases). Trimming took off 0 bases at V and 10 bases at J, with 13 bases between the two ends. CDR3 size: 14 residues. Germline V gene sequence: CDR1 ENHRY, CDR2 SYGVKD. The DNA for the CDR3 is TGTGCCATCAGTGAGTCGCATGGGAGCGGCGAGCAGTTCTTC. Its translation is CAISESHGSGEQFF.

The gene calls are TRBV15 and TRBJ2-2; possible D gene TRBD2, 6 bases. The germline gives CDR1 LNHNV, CDR2 YYDKDF (reference sequence). The CDR3 loop spans 14 amino acids. Trimming removed 8 bases from V and 3 bases from J, with 13 bases in between. For the CDR3, the DNA is TGTGCCACCGGTGGAGGGGCGTACACCGGGGAGCTGTTTTTT. Protein product: CATGGGAYTGELFF. The full variable domain, rest sourced from reference TRBV15 and TRBJ2-2, is DAMVIQNPRYQVTQFGKPVTLSCSQTLNHNVMYWYQQKSSQAPKLLFHYYDKDFNNEADTPDNFQSRRPNTSFCFLDIRSPGLGDTAMYLCATGGGAYTGELFFGEGSRLTVL.

This clonotype was recorded many times. This chain connects TRBV12-3 or TRBV12-4 to TRBJ2-1, with D unclear. The CDR3 runs to 11 residues. V shed 2 bases and J shed 14 bases, with 10 bases lying between them. The DNA of the CDR3 is TGTGCCAGCAGTTTACTCGTAAAGGAGTTCTTC. This codes for CASSLLVKEFF.

This clonotype has ten or more counts. The chain links TRBV7-2 to TRBJ2-3; TRBD2 aligns across 10 bases. The germline gives CDR1 SGHTA, CDR2 FQGNSA. The CDR3 has 15 amino acids. The junction had 5 bases not matched to a gene; V was cut back by 6 bases and J by 2 bases. DNA of the CDR3: TGTGCCAGCAGGCGGACTAGCGGCCTCACAGATACGCAGTATTTT. It codes for CASRRTSGLTDTQYF.

Regarding this clonotype: With a much larger clone just one base away, this may be a read error. This chain uses TRBV5-5 with TRBJ2-5, with a weak D call TRBD2 (6 bases). Per the germline V gene, CDR1 is SGHKS and CDR2 is YYEKEE (reference sequence). The CDR3 consists of 16 residues. The CDR3, as DNA: TGTGCCAGCAGCTTGGTGCAGGGAGGCTGGCAAGAGACCCGGTACTTC. It encodes CASSLVQGGWQETRYF.

This clonotype was seen at least ten times. This rearrangement joins TRBV5-1 to TRBJ1-2; 7 nucleotides align to TRBD1. V trimming: 0 bases; J trimming: 5 bases; junction bases outside the gene matches: 10. The CDR3 runs 16 residues. Germline CDR1 SGHRS, CDR2 YFSETQ. The CDR3 spells CASSLEPTGYSYGYTF. The CDR3 nucleotides read TGCGCCAGCAGCTTGGAACCGACAGGGTACTCATATGGCTACACCTTC.

This chain links TRBV6-5 with TRBJ2-1, with TRBD1 matching over 7 bases. CDR1 is MNHEY and CDR2 is SVGAGI in the germline V gene. CDR3 length equals 15 residues. V lost 6 bases and J lost 5; bases outside the gene matches: 10. CDR3 protein: CASSNPGQMDNEQFF. The DNA of the CDR3 is TGTGCCAGCAGCAATCCGGGACAGATGGACAATGAGCAGTTCTTC.